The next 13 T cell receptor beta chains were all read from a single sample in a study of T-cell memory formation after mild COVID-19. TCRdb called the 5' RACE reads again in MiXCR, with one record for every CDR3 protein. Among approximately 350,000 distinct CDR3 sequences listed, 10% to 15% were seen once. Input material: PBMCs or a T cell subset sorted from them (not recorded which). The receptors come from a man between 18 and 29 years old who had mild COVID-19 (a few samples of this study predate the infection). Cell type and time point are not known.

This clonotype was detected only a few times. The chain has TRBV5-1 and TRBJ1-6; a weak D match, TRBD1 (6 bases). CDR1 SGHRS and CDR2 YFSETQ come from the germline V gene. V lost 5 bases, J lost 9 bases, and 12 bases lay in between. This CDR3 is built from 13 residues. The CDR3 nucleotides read TGCGCCAGCAGTCCAGGGGAGAGTTCACCCCTCCACTTT. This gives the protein CASSPGESSPLHF. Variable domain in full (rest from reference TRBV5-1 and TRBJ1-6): KAGVTQTPRYLIKTRGQQVTLSCSPISGHRSVSWYQQTPGQGLQFLFEYFSETQRNKGNFPGRFSGRQFSNSRSEMNVSTLELGDSALYLCASSPGESSPLHFGNGTRLTVT.

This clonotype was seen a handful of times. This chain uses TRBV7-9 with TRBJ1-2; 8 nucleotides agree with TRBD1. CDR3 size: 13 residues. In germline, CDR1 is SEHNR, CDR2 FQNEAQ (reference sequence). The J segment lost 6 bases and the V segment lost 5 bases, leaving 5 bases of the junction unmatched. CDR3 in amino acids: CASSAGQGDGYTF. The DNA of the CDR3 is TGTGCCAGCAGCGCAGGACAGGGCGATGGCTACACCTTC.

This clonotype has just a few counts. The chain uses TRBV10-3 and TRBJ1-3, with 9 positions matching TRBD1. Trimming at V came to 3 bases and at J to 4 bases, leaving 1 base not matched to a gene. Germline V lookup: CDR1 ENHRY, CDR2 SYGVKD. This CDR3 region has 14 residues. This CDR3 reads CAISEGTGGNTIYF. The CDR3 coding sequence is TGTGCCATCAGTGAAGGGACAGGGGGAAACACCATATATTTT.

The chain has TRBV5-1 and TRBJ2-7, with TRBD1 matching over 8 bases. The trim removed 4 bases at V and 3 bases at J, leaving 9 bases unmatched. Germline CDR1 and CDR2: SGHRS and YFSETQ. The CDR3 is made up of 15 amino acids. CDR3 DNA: TGCGCCAGCAGCCTGTCAGGGGGCTTGGTCTACGAGCAGTACGTC. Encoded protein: CASSLSGGLVYEQYV.

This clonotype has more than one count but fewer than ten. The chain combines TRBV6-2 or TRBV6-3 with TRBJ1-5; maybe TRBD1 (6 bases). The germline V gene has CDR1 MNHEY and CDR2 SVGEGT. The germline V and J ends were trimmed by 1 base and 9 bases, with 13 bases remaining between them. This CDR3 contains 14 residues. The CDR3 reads CASSYLDSRAPQHF. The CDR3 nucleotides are TGTGCCAGCAGTTACTTGGACAGCCGAGCGCCCCAGCATTTT.

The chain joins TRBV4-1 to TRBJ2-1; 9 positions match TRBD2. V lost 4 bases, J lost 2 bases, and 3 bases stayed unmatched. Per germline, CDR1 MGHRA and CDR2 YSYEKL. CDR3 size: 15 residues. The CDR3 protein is CASSPSGVTYNEQFF. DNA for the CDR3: TGCGCCAGCAGCCCTAGCGGGGTAACCTACAATGAGCAGTTCTTC.

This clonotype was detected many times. The CDR3 loop reads CASSVDSFYNEQFF. The CDR3 coding sequence is TGTGCCAGCAGCGTAGACAGTTTCTACAATGAGCAGTTCTTC. The chain employs TRBV9 and TRBJ2-1; D is unclear. Germline CDR1 and CDR2: SGDLS and YYNGEE. Trimming stripped 0 bases from V and 3 bases from J, with 7 bases between. The CDR3 covers 14 residues. The variable domain in full, with the rest retrieved from reference TRBV9 and TRBJ2-1, is DSGVTQTPKHLITATGQRVTLRCSPRSGDLSVYWYQQSLDQGLQFLIQYYNGEERAKGNILERFSAQQFPDLHSELNLSSLELGDSALYFCASSVDSFYNEQFFGPGTRLTVL.

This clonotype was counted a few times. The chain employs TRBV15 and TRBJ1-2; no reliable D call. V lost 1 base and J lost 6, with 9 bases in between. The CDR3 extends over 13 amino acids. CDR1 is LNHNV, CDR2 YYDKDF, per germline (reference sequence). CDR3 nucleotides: TGTGCCACCAGCAGAGGAGAAGGGAATGGCTACACCTTC. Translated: CATSRGEGNGYTF. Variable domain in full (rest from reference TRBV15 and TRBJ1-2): DAMVIQNPRYQVTQFGKPVTLSCSQTLNHNVMYWYQQKSSQAPKLLFHYYDKDFNNEADTPDNFQSRRPNTSFCFLDIRSPGLGDTAMYLCATSRGEGNGYTFGSGTRLTVV.

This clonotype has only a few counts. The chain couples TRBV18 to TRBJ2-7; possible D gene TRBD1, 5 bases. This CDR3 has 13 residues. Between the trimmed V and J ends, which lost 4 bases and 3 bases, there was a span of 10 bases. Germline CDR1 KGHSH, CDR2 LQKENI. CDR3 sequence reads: CASSLGHRYEQYV. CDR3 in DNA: TGTGCCAGCTCACTTGGACACCGCTACGAGCAGTACGTC.

This chain's CDR3 is CAWSGVTNEKLFF. The CDR3 DNA is TGTGCCTGGAGTGGGGTGACTAATGAAAAACTGTTTTTT. V and J are TRBV30 and TRBJ1-4, with D unresolved. Deletions cut 1 base from V and 2 bases from J, with 5 bases between. CDR3 length equals 13 residues. Germline values: CDR1 GTSNPN, CDR2 SVGIG (reference sequence).

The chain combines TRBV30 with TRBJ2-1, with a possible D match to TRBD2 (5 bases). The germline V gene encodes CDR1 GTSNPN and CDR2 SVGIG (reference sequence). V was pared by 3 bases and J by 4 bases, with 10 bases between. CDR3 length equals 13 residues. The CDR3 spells CAWRRTGYNEQFF. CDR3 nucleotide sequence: TGTGCCTGGAGAAGGACGGGGTACAATGAGCAGTTCTTC.

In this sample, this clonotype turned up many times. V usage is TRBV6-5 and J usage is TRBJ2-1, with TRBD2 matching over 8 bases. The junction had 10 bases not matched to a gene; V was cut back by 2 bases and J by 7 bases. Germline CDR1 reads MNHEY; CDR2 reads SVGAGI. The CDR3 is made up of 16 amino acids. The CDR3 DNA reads TGTGCCAGCAGTTACAGGTCCGGGGGGGCTAAAAATGAGCAGTTCTTC. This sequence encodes CASSYRSGGAKNEQFF.

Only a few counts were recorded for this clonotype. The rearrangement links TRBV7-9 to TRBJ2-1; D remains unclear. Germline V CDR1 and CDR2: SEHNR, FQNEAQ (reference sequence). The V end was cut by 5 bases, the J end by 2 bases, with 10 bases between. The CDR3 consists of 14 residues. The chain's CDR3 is CASSTGPTYNEQFF. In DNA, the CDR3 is TGTGCCAGCAGCACCGGGCCGACCTACAATGAGCAGTTCTTC.